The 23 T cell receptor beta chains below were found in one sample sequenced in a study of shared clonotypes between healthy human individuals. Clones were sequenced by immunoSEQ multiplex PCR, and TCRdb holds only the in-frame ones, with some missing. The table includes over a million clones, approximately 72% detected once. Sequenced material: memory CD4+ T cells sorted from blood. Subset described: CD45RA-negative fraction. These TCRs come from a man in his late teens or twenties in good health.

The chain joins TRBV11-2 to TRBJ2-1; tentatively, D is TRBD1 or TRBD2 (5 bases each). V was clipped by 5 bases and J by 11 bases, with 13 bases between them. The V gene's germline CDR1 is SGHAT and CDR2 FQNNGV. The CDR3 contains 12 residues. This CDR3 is CASSLPEGQQFF. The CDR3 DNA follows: TGTGCCAGCAGCCTTCCCGAGGGGCAGCAGTTCTTC.

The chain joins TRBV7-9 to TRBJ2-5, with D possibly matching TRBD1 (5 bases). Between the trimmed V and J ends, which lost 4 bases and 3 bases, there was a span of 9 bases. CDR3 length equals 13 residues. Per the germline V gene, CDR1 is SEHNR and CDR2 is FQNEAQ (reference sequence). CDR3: CASSSMTEETQYF. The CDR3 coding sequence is TGTGCCAGCAGCTCCATGACAGAAGAGACCCAGTACTTC.

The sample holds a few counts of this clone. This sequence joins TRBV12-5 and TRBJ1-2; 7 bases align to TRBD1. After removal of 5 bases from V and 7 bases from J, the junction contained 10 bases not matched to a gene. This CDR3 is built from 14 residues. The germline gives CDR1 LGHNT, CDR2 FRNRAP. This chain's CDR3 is CASGRQGGIGGYTF. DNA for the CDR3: TGTGCTAGTGGTAGACAGGGTGGGATAGGTGGCTACACCTTC.

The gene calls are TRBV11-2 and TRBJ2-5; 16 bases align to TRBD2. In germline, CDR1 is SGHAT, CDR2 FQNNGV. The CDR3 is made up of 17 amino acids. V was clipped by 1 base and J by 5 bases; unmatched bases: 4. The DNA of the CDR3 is TGTGCCAGCAGCTTAGGTTCGGGACTAGCGGGAGGGGAGACCCAGTACTTC. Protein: CASSLGSGLAGGETQYF.

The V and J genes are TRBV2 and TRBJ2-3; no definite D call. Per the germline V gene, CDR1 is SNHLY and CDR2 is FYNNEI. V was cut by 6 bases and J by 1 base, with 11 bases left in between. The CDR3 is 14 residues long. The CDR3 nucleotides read TGTGCCAGCAGCTGGGTTGGTGGCACAGATACGCAGTATTTT. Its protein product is CASSWVGGTDTQYF.

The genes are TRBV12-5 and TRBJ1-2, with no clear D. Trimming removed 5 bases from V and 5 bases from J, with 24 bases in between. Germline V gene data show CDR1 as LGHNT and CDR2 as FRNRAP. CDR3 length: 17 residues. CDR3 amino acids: CASGPRMFDGYLYGYTF. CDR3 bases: TGTGCTAGTGGTCCCCGGATGTTTGATGGATACCTTTATGGCTACACCTTC.

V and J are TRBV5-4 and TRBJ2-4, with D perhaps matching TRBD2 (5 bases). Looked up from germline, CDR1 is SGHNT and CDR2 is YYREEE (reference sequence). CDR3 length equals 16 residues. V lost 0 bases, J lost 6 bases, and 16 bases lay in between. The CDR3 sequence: CASSLDRQRTGNIQYF. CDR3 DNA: TGTGCCAGCAGCTTGGACCGACAAAGGACTGGAAACATTCAGTACTTC.

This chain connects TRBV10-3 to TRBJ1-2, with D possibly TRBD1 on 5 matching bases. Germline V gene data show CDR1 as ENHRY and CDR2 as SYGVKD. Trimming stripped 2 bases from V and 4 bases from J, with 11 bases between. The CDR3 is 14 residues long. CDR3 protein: CAISEGQQFYGYTF. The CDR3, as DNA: TGTGCCATCAGTGAGGGACAACAGTTCTATGGCTACACCTTC.

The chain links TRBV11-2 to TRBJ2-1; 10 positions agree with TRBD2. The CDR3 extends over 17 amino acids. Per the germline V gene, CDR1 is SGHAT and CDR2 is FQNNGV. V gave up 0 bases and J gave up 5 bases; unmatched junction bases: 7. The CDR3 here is CASSLDLTSGIDNEQFF. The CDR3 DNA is TGTGCCAGCAGCTTAGATCTTACTAGCGGGATTGACAATGAGCAGTTCTTC.

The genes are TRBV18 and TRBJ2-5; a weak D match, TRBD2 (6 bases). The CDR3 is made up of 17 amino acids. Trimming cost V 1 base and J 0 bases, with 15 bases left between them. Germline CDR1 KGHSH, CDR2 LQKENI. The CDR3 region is CASSPRSQAGYQETQYF. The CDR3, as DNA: TGTGCCAGCTCACCACGGTCTCAGGCGGGGTACCAAGAGACCCAGTACTTC. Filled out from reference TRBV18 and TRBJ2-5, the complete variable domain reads NAGVMQNPRHLVRRRGQEARLRCSPMKGHSHVYWYRQLPEEGLKFMVYLQKENIIDESGMPKERFSAEFPKEGPSILRIQQVVRGDSAAYFCASSPRSQAGYQETQYFGPGTRLLVL.

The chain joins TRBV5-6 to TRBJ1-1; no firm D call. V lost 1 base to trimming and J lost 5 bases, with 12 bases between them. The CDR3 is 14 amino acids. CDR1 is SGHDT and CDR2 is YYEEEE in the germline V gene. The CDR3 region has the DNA TGTGCCAGCAGCTTGCTTCGGGGAGGTACTGAAGCTTTCTTT. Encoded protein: CASSLLRGGTEAFF. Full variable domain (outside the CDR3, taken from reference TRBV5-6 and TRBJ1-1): DAGVTQSPTHLIKTRGQQVTLRCSPKSGHDTVSWYQQALGQGPQFIFQYYEEEERQRGNFPDRFSGHQFPNYSSELNVNALLLGDSALYLCASSLLRGGTEAFFGQGTRLTVV.

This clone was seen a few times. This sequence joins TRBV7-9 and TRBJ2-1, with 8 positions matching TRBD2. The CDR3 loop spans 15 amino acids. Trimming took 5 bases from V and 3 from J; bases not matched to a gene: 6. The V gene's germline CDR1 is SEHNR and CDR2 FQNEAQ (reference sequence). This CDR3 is CASSVSGTIYNEQFF. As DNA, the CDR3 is TGTGCCAGCAGCGTTAGCGGGACCATCTACAATGAGCAGTTCTTC. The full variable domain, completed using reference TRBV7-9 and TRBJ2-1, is DTGVSQNPRHKITKRGQNVTFRCDPISEHNRLYWYRQTLGQGPEFLTYFQNEAQLEKSRLLSDRFSAERPKGSFSTLEIQRTEQGDSAMYLCASSVSGTIYNEQFFGPGTRLTVL.

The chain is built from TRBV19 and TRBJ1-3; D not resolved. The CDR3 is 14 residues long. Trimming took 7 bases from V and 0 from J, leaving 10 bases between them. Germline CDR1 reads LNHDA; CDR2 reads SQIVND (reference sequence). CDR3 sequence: CASKSASSGNTIYF. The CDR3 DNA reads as TGTGCCAGTAAGTCCGCGAGCTCTGGAAACACCATATATTTT.

The CDR3 region is CASSQSLGGWWTEAFF. CDR3 sequence (DNA): TGTGCCAGCAGCCAATCCCTTGGGGGCTGGTGGACTGAAGCTTTCTTT. The V and J genes are TRBV14 and TRBJ1-1; the D gene is possibly TRBD1 (6 bases). In germline, CDR1 is SGHDN, CDR2 FVKESK. V lost 2 bases and J lost 5, with 18 bases in between. The CDR3 is made up of 16 amino acids.

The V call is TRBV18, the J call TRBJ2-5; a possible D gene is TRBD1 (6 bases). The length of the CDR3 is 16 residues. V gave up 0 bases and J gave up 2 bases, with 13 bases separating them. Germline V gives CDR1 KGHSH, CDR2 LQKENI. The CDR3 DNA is TGTGCCAGCTCACCACCGCCACAGGGCCTACAAGAGACCCAGTACTTC. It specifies CASSPPPQGLQETQYF. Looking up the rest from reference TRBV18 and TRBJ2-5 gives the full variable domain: NAGVMQNPRHLVRRRGQEARLRCSPMKGHSHVYWYRQLPEEGLKFMVYLQKENIIDESGMPKERFSAEFPKEGPSILRIQQVVRGDSAAYFCASSPPPQGLQETQYFGPGTRLLVL.

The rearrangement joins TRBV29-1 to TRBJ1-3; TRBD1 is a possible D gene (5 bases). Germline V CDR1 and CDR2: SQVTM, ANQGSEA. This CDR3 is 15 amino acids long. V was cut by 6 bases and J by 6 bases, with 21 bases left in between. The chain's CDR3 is CSVGIPGQTLNTIYF. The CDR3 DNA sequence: TGCAGCGTGGGGATCCCGGGGCAAACTTTAAACACCATATATTTT.

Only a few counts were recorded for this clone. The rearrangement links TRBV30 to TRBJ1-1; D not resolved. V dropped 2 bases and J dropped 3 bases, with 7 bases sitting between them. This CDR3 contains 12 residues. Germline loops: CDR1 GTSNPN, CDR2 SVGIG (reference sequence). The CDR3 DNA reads TGTGCCTGGAGTAAAGGGCACACTGAAGCTTTCTTT. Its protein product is CAWSKGHTEAFF.

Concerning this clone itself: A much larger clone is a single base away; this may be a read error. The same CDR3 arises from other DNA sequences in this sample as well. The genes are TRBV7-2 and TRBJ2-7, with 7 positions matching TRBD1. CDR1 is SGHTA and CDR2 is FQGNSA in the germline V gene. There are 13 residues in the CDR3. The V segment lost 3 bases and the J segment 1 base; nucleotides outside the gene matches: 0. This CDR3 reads CASSLDRSYEQYF. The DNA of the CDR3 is TGTGCCAGCAGCTTGGACAGGTCCTACGAGCAGTACTTC.

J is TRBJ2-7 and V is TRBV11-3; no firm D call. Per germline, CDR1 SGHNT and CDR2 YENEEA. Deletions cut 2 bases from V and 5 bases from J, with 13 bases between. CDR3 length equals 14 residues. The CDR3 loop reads CASSLNPMTNEQYF. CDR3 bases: TGTGCCAGCAGCTTAAACCCTATGACGAACGAGCAGTACTTC.

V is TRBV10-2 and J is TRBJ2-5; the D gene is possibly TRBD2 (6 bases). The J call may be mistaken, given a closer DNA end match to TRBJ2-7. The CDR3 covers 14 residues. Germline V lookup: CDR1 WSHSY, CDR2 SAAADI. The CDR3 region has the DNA TGCGCCAGCAGTGATTCGGGGGTCTCCTACGAGCAGTACTTC. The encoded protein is CASSDSGVSYEQYF.

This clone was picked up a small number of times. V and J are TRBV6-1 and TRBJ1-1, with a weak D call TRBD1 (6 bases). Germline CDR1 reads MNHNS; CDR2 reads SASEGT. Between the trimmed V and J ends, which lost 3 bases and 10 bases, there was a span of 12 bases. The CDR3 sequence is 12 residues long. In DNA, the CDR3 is TGTGCCAGCAGTGAGGGGAGGGGGGCAGCTTTCTTT. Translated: CASSEGRGAAFF.

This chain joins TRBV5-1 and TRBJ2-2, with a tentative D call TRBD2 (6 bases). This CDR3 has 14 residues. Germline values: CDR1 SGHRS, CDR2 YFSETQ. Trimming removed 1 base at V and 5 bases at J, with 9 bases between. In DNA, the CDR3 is TGCGCCAGCAGCTTGAGCGGGCCGACCGGGGAGCTGTTTTTT. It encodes CASSLSGPTGELFF.

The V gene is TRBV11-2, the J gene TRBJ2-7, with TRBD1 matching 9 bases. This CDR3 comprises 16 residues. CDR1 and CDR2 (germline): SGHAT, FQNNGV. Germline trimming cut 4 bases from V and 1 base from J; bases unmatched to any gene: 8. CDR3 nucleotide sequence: TGTGCCAGCAGCTCCCCAGGGACAGGGCGATCCTACGAGCAGTACTTC. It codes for CASSSPGTGRSYEQYF.